This T cell receptor beta chain was sequenced during a study of blood T cells in healthy people across ages. The CDR3 totals 13 residues. V shed 3 bases and J shed 8 bases, with 13 bases lying between them. The V gene's germline CDR1 is SNHLY and CDR2 FYNNEI. Drawn from each donor were approximately 9.2 milliliters of peripheral blood. Using a J-beta primer mix together with a sample-barcoded 5' primer, a second PCR was run for roughly 7 to 12 cycles. Each single sample gave us at least 2.5 million CDR3-containing paired-end reads. TCRdb reanalysed the 5' RACE reads using MiXCR and keeps one entry per CDR3 protein. The table records roughly 1.5 million distinct CDR3 sequences, 40% to 45% of them present only once. This clonotype was recorded a few times.

The V gene is TRBV2, the J gene TRBJ1-2; TRBD1 might be the D (6 bases). The sequence was collected from a woman between 18 and 30 years old in good health. Sequenced input: blood. The CDR3 region has the DNA TGTGCCAGCAGTGATGAGGGCAGGGGCGGCTACACCTTC. It encodes CASSDEGRGGYTF.